This TCR beta chain emerged from a study of control samples from healthy donors and cancer patients (dated by TCRdb to the early 2020s). A word on this clone: This receptor's antigen is unknown. Base qualities were left out, and no much larger clone turns up one base away.

Trimming removed 7 bases from V and 9 bases from J, leaving 22 bases between the germline ends. From the germline V gene (reference sequence), CDR1 is LNHDA and CDR2 is SQIVND. Spanning cysteine to phenylalanine, the CDR3 consists of 15 amino acids. Only CDR3 DNA is held: 45 bases, read in frame from base 1. Library preparation used the immunoSEQ multiplex PCR assay. Not all clones reach the TCRdb copy of this immuneACCESS table, which keeps in-frame sequences only. Checked studies attribute under half of the gap to unresolved V genes and leave the rest unexplained. The sample table records about 120,000 clones; around 88% of these occur just once. The ten largest make up around 3.4% of the sample.

The source is a middle-aged man in good health. Material for sequencing was blood. The chain uses TRBV19 and TRBJ1-5; a weak D assignment points to TRBD1 (6 bases agree). The DNA sequence is TGTGCCAGTACCATCGGCGGGACACCGGTTCGGCCCCAGCATTTT. Its translation reads: CASTIGGTPVRPQHF.